This T cell receptor (beta chain) was recorded in a study of neurological immune-mediated disorders. Time point here: longitudinal time-point 1 (baseline). The cDNA was generated through 5'RACE incorporating 10-nucleotide random UMIs. Every sequencing run gave over 200 million TCR-beta sequences, taken from 15-18 subjects. One entry per CDR3 protein results from TCRdb running MiXCR on the 5' RACE reads. The sample shows around 60,000 distinct CDR3 sequences, approximately 11% of them seen only once. V lost 6 bases to trimming and J lost 3 bases, with 13 bases between them. Germline-derived CDR1 and CDR2 are DFQATT and SNEGSKA (reference sequence). There are 13 residues in the CDR3. This clonotype was detected many times.

The receptor's source is a male donor with HTLV-1-associated myelopathy (HAM/TSP). This rearrangement joins TRBV20-1 to TRBJ2-3; unclear D gene. The specimen was PBMCs. CDR3: CSARHTETDTQYF. In DNA, the CDR3 is TGCAGTGCACGCCATACTGAAACAGATACGCAGTATTTT.